The 5 T cell receptor beta chains below all came from one sample that was sequenced in a study of neurological immune-mediated disorders. A single record per CDR3 protein comes from TCRdb applying MiXCR to the 5' RACE reads. The sample has fewer than 25,000 distinct CDR3 sequences, about an eighth seen once. What was sequenced was PBMCs. The receptors were gathered from an older woman with HTLV-1-associated myelopathy (HAM/TSP).

The table lists this clonotype with many counts. The chain joins TRBV20-1 to TRBJ2-1, with D possibly called TRBD1 or TRBD2 (6 bases each). The V end was cut by 0 bases, the J end by 5 bases, with 14 bases between. Looked up from germline, CDR1 is DFQATT and CDR2 is SNEGSKA (reference sequence). The CDR3 runs to 15 residues. CDR3 sequence (DNA): TGCAGTGCTAGAGAGCTAGGGGGGCTGGACAATGAGCAGTTCTTC. Translated: CSARELGGLDNEQFF.

This clonotype was counted many times. The rearrangement uses TRBV4-3 and TRBJ2-3, with D hard to call. Germline V gives CDR1 LGHNA, CDR2 YSLEER. V lost 4 bases, J lost 4 bases, and 21 bases lay in between. CDR3 length: 17 residues. The CDR3 DNA reads TGCGCCAGCAGCCCTGGTATATCCCAACCCTTCTCAGATACGCAGTATTTT. Protein product: CASSPGISQPFSDTQYF.

By frequency in the sample, this clonotype is medium-sized. This chain joins TRBV2 and TRBJ2-7; TRBD2 matches at 9 bases. The V and J ends lost 4 bases and 0 bases, in that order; junction bases with no gene match: 4. CDR3 size: 15 residues. Germline V CDR1 and CDR2: SNHLY, FYNNEI. Here the CDR3 reads CASSGRGRVSYEQYF. Here the CDR3 DNA reads TGTGCCAGCAGTGGCCGCGGGAGGGTCTCCTACGAGCAGTACTTC.

In this sample, this clonotype turned up a few times. The gene calls are TRBV30 and TRBJ1-1, with a weak D call TRBD1 (5 bases). The germline gives CDR1 GTSNPN, CDR2 SVGIG (reference sequence). Trimming stripped 2 bases from V and 3 bases from J, with 7 bases between. The CDR3 is 12 residues long. CDR3 nucleotide sequence: TGTGCCTGGAGTCCACAGGACACTGAAGCTTTCTTT. As protein: CAWSPQDTEAFF.

This clonotype was picked up many times. The CDR3 here is CASSFGGLSYGYTF. CDR3 coding DNA: TGCGCCAGCAGCTTTGGGGGGCTTAGCTATGGCTACACCTTC. V gene TRBV5-1 combines with J gene TRBJ1-2, with D possibly TRBD1 on 6 matching bases. Germline V lookup: CDR1 SGHRS, CDR2 YFSETQ. V was pared by 2 bases and J by 4 bases, with 12 bases between. This CDR3 contains 14 residues.